One and the same sample provided the 24 T cell receptor beta chains below, sequenced in a study of beta chain features in type 1 diabetes (dated by TCRdb to the late 2010s). On the study overall, not on this receptor specifically: In all four CD4+ subsets, TCRB CDR3 length was moderately but significantly shorter in type 1 diabetes patients.

For these TCRs, the target antigens are not known. The library was made by the immunoSEQ multiplex PCR assay. The entire amount of isolated RNA was reverse transcribed using the High Capacity cDNA Reverse Transcription Kit, so the sequenced TCRB transcripts were expressed ones. TCRdb carries this immuneACCESS record with in-frame sequences only. Its versions omit some clonotypes, under half of them owing to an unresolved V gene in the studies checked, with the rest unexplained. The sample profile shows about 53,000 clones; around half of them were found once. Roughly 2.6% of the sample rests with the top ten. Sequencing was carried out using Tregs from blood. The label giving this sample's cell subset or site can be read as: regulatory CD4+ T cells. The source is a woman in her 40s with type 1 diabetes.

This clone has just a few counts. This chain links TRBV15 with TRBJ1-5; D is undetermined. This CDR3 region has 12 residues. Germline V gene sequence: CDR1 LNHNV, CDR2 YYDKDF (reference sequence). V lost 3 bases and J 9 bases, leaving 9 bases between the germline ends. The CDR3 coding sequence is TGTGCCACCAGCAGGGGCCCGGCGCCCCAGCATTTT. As protein: CATSRGPAPQHF.

CDR3 protein: CASSLGQGMVTEAFF. The CDR3, as DNA: TGCGCCAGCAGCTTGGGGCAGGGGATGGTCACTGAAGCTTTCTTT. The rearrangement uses TRBV5-1 and TRBJ1-1, with D perhaps matching TRBD1 (6 bases). Trimming left V 0 bases short and J 4 bases short, with 13 bases between. Looked up from germline, CDR1 is SGHRS and CDR2 is YFSETQ. The CDR3 is 15 residues long.

The chain uses TRBV28 and TRBJ1-1; tentative D call: TRBD1 (5 bases). The CDR3 totals 14 residues. Germline values: CDR1 MDHEN, CDR2 SYDVKM. The V end was cut by 2 bases, the J end by 4 bases, with 11 bases between. Written as DNA, the CDR3 is TGTGCCAGCAGTTTAGAGGACACCCTCACTGAAGCTTTCTTT. This gives the protein CASSLEDTLTEAFF.

The chain has TRBV29-1 and TRBJ2-3; D gene unclear. CDR3 length: 11 residues. V was cut by 4 bases and J by 5 bases, with 7 bases left in between. Germline values: CDR1 SQVTM, CDR2 ANQGSEA. The CDR3 protein is CSVVGLDTQYF. CDR3 sequence (DNA): TGCAGCGTTGTGGGCTTAGATACGCAGTATTTT.

For this clone: A read error may account for a junction end that differs from germline. The J gene is TRBJ1-1, the V gene TRBV4-3, with D hard to call. Germline values: CDR1 LGHNA, CDR2 YSLEER. The CDR3 sequence is 13 residues long. Here the CDR3 DNA reads TGCGCCAGCAGCCCTAGGGCGGGTGCTGAAGCTCTCTTT. This sequence encodes CASSPRAGAEALF.

Comments on this clone: The junction departs from germline at one end; a sequencing error may be responsible. V and J are TRBV7-2 and TRBJ2-5; 8 bases match TRBD1. This CDR3 comprises 12 residues. Per germline, CDR1 SGHTA and CDR2 FQGNSA. DNA of the CDR3: TGTGCCAGCAGCTTTCACAGGGGGTCCAGGGACTTC. This codes for CASSFHRGSRDF. Full variable domain (outside the CDR3, taken from reference TRBV7-2 and TRBJ2-5): GAGVSQSPSNKVTEKGKDVELRCDPISGHTALYWYRQSLGQGLEFLIYFQGNSAPDKSGLPSDRFSAERTGGSVSTLTIQRTQQEDSAVYLCASSFHRGSRDFGPGTRLLVL.

This clone was seen more than once but under ten times. The chain carries TRBV5-5 and TRBJ2-3, with 7 bases fitting TRBD2. Trimming at V came to 2 bases and at J to 0 bases, leaving 0 bases not matched to a gene. The CDR3 has 14 amino acids. Germline CDR1 SGHKS, CDR2 YYEKEE (reference sequence). CDR3 nucleotides: TGTGCCAGCAGCTTAGCGGGGAGCACAGATACGCAGTATTTT. It translates to CASSLAGSTDTQYF.

V and J are TRBV6-5 and TRBJ2-5, with D hard to call. The assigned J gene may be wrong: the sequence end matches TRBJ2-7 better. This CDR3 is built from 14 residues. Germline CDR1 MNHEY, CDR2 SVGAGI. DNA of the CDR3: TGTGCCAGCAGTTACTCGAGAGCCGTCTACGAGCAGTACTTC. Protein sequence: CASSYSRAVYEQYF.

CDR3 in DNA: TGTGCCATCAGTGAGCAGGGAGATACGCAGTATTTT. This encodes CAISEQGDTQYF. This rearrangement joins TRBV10-3 to TRBJ2-3; the D gene is possibly TRBD1 (5 bases). Germline CDR1 reads ENHRY; CDR2 reads SYGVKD. This CDR3 is 12 amino acids long. Deletions cut 2 bases from V and 5 bases from J, with 5 bases between.

This clone is a singleton in its sample. This chain joins TRBV5-1 and TRBJ2-1, with unresolved D. V lost 0 bases and J 7 bases, leaving 11 bases between the germline ends. This CDR3 region has 14 residues. Germline-derived CDR1 and CDR2 are SGHRS and YFSETQ. CDR3 bases: TGCGCCAGCAGCTTGGGGGCGAACTGGAATGAGCAGTTCTTC. This encodes CASSLGANWNEQFF. The full variable domain, with the rest looked up from reference TRBV5-1 and TRBJ2-1, is KAGVTQTPRYLIKTRGQQVTLSCSPISGHRSVSWYQQTPGQGLQFLFEYFSETQRNKGNFPGRFSGRQFSNSRSEMNVSTLELGDSALYLCASSLGANWNEQFFGPGTRLTVL.

This clone was recorded a few times. The chain links TRBV11-1 to TRBJ2-1, with D unclear. V lost 5 bases to trimming and J lost 4 bases, with 3 bases between them. CDR3 length: 11 residues. Germline V gene data show CDR1 as SGHAT and CDR2 as FQDESV (reference sequence). The CDR3 loop reads CASSTYNEQFF. The CDR3 nucleotides read TGTGCCAGCAGCACATACAATGAGCAGTTCTTC.

The CDR3 DNA sequence: TGTGCCAGCAGCGCACAGGGGGCGGGGGACACTGAAGCTTTCTTT. It translates to CASSAQGAGDTEAFF. The V call is TRBV2, the J call TRBJ1-1; 9 bases line up with TRBD1. This CDR3 is built from 15 residues. Germline assignment: CDR1 SNHLY and CDR2 FYNNEI. V lost 6 bases to trimming and J lost 3 bases; unmatched junction nucleotides: 8.

There are many counts of this clone. This chain links TRBV5-1 with TRBJ1-5; no definite D call. The CDR3 is 13 residues long. Between the trimmed V and J ends, which lost 4 bases and 5 bases, there was a span of 10 bases. Germline V gene data show CDR1 as SGHRS and CDR2 as YFSETQ. CDR3 bases: TGCGCCAGCAGCCCCCTCCCCTATCAGCCCCAGCATTTT. Amino acid sequence: CASSPLPYQPQHF.

This clone has only a few counts. The gene calls are TRBV7-9 and TRBJ2-7, with 12 nucleotides matching TRBD1. The ends lost 5 bases at V and 5 bases at J; junction bases unmatched: 4. Germline CDR1 is SEHNR and CDR2 is FQNEAQ (reference sequence). The CDR3 has 14 amino acids. The CDR3 sequence: CASSRGTGGDEQYF. CDR3 bases: TGTGCCAGCAGCCGCGGGACAGGGGGCGACGAGCAGTACTTC.

V usage is TRBV18 and J usage is TRBJ1-2; D is unresolved. CDR1 is KGHSH and CDR2 is LQKENI in the germline V gene. There are 13 residues in the CDR3. Deletions cut 2 bases from V and 1 base from J, with 5 bases between. In DNA, the CDR3 is TGTGCCAGCTCACCAGTAGATAACTATGGCTACACCTTC. This encodes CASSPVDNYGYTF. Using reference TRBV18 and TRBJ1-2 for the parts outside the CDR3, the full variable domain is NAGVMQNPRHLVRRRGQEARLRCSPMKGHSHVYWYRQLPEEGLKFMVYLQKENIIDESGMPKERFSAEFPKEGPSILRIQQVVRGDSAAYFCASSPVDNYGYTFGSGTRLTVV.

This clone was observed a handful of times. V and J are TRBV7-2 and TRBJ1-6; the match to TRBD1 covers 10 bases. Trimming cost V 6 bases and J 4 bases; bases outside gene matches: 6. Looked up from germline, CDR1 is SGHTA and CDR2 is FQGNSA. The CDR3 runs to 16 residues. The DNA of the CDR3 is TGTGCCAGCAGGCTGACAGGGGGCTCGTATAATTCACCCCTCCACTTT. Amino acid sequence: CASRLTGGSYNSPLHF.

This clone was found a few times. The chain joins TRBV5-1 to TRBJ2-5; D is unresolved. Per germline, CDR1 SGHRS and CDR2 YFSETQ. The CDR3 runs 12 residues. Deletions cut 5 bases from V and 2 bases from J, with 7 bases between. This CDR3 is CASSGQQETQYF. For the CDR3, the DNA is TGCGCCAGCAGTGGGCAGCAAGAGACCCAGTACTTC.

This chain joins TRBV7-2 and TRBJ2-7; 13 positions match TRBD2. The CDR3 has 15 residues. CDR1 and CDR2 (germline): SGHTA, FQGNSA. With 4 bases clipped from V and 5 bases from J, the junction kept 5 bases outside the gene matches. CDR3 sequence (DNA): TGTGCCAGCAGCTCGCGGACTAGCGGGAGCGACGAGCAGTACTTC. It yields the protein CASSSRTSGSDEQYF.

The genes are TRBV10-3 and TRBJ1-2; 10 bases are shared with TRBD1. In germline, CDR1 is ENHRY, CDR2 SYGVKD. The ends lost 5 bases at V and 5 bases at J; junction bases unmatched: 2. The CDR3 extends over 13 amino acids. CDR3 in amino acids: CAISQDRGYGYTF. CDR3 sequence (DNA): TGTGCCATCAGTCAGGACAGGGGGTATGGCTACACCTTC.

V is TRBV7-6 and J is TRBJ2-1; no definite D call. With 5 bases removed from V and 0 bases from J, the gap between germline ends came to 5 bases. The CDR3 is 13 residues long. In germline, CDR1 is SGHVS, CDR2 FNYEAQ. The CDR3 protein is CASSRGSYNEQFF. The CDR3 DNA sequence: TGTGCCAGCAGCAGAGGCTCCTACAATGAGCAGTTCTTC.

The chain uses TRBV5-1 and TRBJ1-2; TRBD1 matches 7 bases. J was trimmed by 5 bases and V by 4 bases; bases with no gene match: 8. There are 14 residues in the CDR3. CDR1 is SGHRS and CDR2 is YFSETQ in the germline V gene. The chain's CDR3 is CASSQDRAVYGYTF. The CDR3 DNA follows: TGCGCCAGCAGCCAAGACAGGGCGGTGTATGGCTACACCTTC. Complete variable domain (other parts from reference TRBV5-1 and TRBJ1-2): KAGVTQTPRYLIKTRGQQVTLSCSPISGHRSVSWYQQTPGQGLQFLFEYFSETQRNKGNFPGRFSGRQFSNSRSEMNVSTLELGDSALYLCASSQDRAVYGYTFGSGTRLTVV.

The chain uses TRBV19 and TRBJ2-1; perhaps TRBD2 as D (6 bases). The length of the CDR3 is 13 residues. V was pared by 2 bases and J by 6 bases, with 8 bases between. Germline values: CDR1 LNHDA, CDR2 SQIVND (reference sequence). The CDR3 spells CASSITSPNEQFF. CDR3 in DNA: TGTGCCAGTAGTATAACTAGCCCCAATGAGCAGTTCTTC.

This clone has a handful of counts. The chain joins TRBV2 to TRBJ2-3, with TRBD2 matching over 12 bases. The CDR3 spans 15 residues. V dropped 7 bases and J dropped 5; count of bases not matched to a gene: 7. Looked up from germline, CDR1 is SNHLY and CDR2 is FYNNEI. The CDR3, as DNA: TGTGCCAGCAATCTACTAGCGGGAGGAAAAGATACGCAGTATTTT. It codes for CASNLLAGGKDTQYF.

This rearrangement joins TRBV27 to TRBJ1-5; 7 bases map to TRBD1. V was clipped by 3 bases and J by 2 bases; unmatched bases: 7. This CDR3 is built from 16 residues. Germline V lookup: CDR1 MNHEY, CDR2 SMNVEV (reference sequence). CDR3 residues: CASSLIGGTGNQPQHF. In nucleotides, the CDR3 is TGTGCCAGCAGTTTGATAGGGGGCACGGGCAATCAGCCCCAGCATTTT.